This is a list of T cell receptor beta chains from one sample in a study of blood T cell repertoires in COVID-19. TCRdb's table, derived via immunoSEQ multiplex PCR, lists solely in-frame clones and lacks some. The repertoire holds 120,000 to 150,000 clones, about 83% seen once, with 5% to 7% in the top ten. Sequencing was done on a sample of PBMCs or T cells enriched from blood (not recorded which). The source of these receptors is a woman in her 50s who had been exposed to COVID-19. Both conserved end residues are part of each CDR3. The D gene is left open where the match is weak. Clone size appears in some rows only: once, few, many, or a class for an expanded clone.

>TRBD2|TRBV7-9|16|.|TRBJ2-3
CASSLSSGGPTDTQYF
TGTGCCAGCAGCCTTTCTAGCGGGGGGCCCACAGATACGCAGTATTTT
>.|TRBV5-1|14|.|TRBJ1-4
CASSLQGDNEKLFF
TGCGCCAGCAGCTTACAGGGAGATAATGAAAAACTGTTTTTT
>TRBD1|TRBV5-1|13|.|TRBJ1-2
CASSPRTGHGYTF
TGCGCCAGCAGCCCACGGACAGGCCATGGCTACACCTTC
>.|TRBV4-1|15|.|TRBJ1-5
CASSQGFGDYQPQHF
TGCGCCAGCAGCCAAGGCTTCGGGGATTATCAGCCCCAGCATTTT
>.|TRBV27|13|.|TRBJ2-1
CASSQREINEQFF
TGTGCCAGCAGCCAACGGGAGATCAATGAGCAGTTCTTC
>.|TRBV12-3/TRBV12-4|12|once|TRBJ1-5
CASAGGNQPQHF
TGTGCCAGCGCGGGGGGCAATCAGCCCCAGCATTTT
>.|TRBV12-5|13|.|TRBJ2-7
CASGLFLYYEQYF
TGTGCTAGTGGTTTATTCCTGTACTACGAGCAGTACTTC
>.|TRBV6-5|14|.|TRBJ1-5
CASSSRVVGQPQHF
TGTGCCAGCAGTTCCAGGGTTGTGGGGCAGCCCCAGCATTTT
>.|TRBV12-3/TRBV12-4|13|.|TRBJ2-3
CASSLASPDTQYF
TGTGCCAGCAGTTTAGCCTCCCCAGATACGCAGTATTTT
>.|TRBV11-2|15|once|TRBJ2-1
CASSLILVSDNEQFF
TGTGCCAGCAGCTTAATCCTAGTCTCGGACAATGAGCAGTTCTTC
>.|TRBV7-9|15|.|TRBJ2-1
CASSLSSHVVNEQFF
TGTGCCAGCAGCTTATCTAGCCACGTCGTGAATGAGCAGTTCTTC
>.|TRBV28|12|.|TRBJ1-2
CASSGPNYGYTF
TGTGCCAGCTCAGGCCCCAACTATGGCTACACCTTC
>TRBD1|TRBV4-3|15|.|TRBJ1-1
CASSQAPTGGTEAFF
TGCGCCAGCAGCCAGGCTCCTACAGGGGGTACTGAAGCTTTCTTT
>.|TRBV5-4|16|.|TRBJ2-1
CASNRGAASSYNEQFF
TGTGCCAGCAACCGGGGGGCTGCTAGCTCCTACAATGAGCAGTTCTTC
>.|TRBV27|15|.|TRBJ1-4
CASRKSLGRGEKLFF
TGTGCCAGCCGTAAATCGCTAGGGAGGGGTGAAAAACTGTTTTTT
>TRBD2|TRBV27|15|.|TRBJ2-1
CASSSGLAYHNEQFF
TGTGCCAGCAGTTCCGGACTAGCCTACCACAATGAGCAGTTCTTC
>.|TRBV6-2/TRBV6-3|15|once|TRBJ1-2
CASSYHSRYNYGYTF
TGTGCCAGCAGTTACCACTCGAGGTATAACTATGGCTACACCTTC
>.|TRBV5-1|14|.|TRBJ1-6
CASSSGVNNSPLHF
TGCGCCAGCAGCTCGGGGGTTAATAATTCACCCCTCCACTTT
>.|TRBV29-1|11|few|TRBJ2-3
CSVMETDTQYF
TGCAGCGTTATGGAGACAGATACGCAGTATTTT
>TRBD1|TRBV7-9|14|.|TRBJ1-4
CASSADRFGEKLFF
TGTGCCAGCAGCGCGGACAGGTTTGGAGAAAAACTGTTTTTT
>.|TRBV5-1|14|.|TRBJ1-5
CASSLEGWWQPQHF
TGCGCCAGCAGCTTGGAGGGGTGGTGGCAGCCCCAGCATTTT
>TRBD2|TRBV20-1|15|.|TRBJ2-7
CSASRRGAPSYEQYF
TGCAGTGCTAGTCGGCGGGGGGCACCCTCCTACGAGCAGTACTTC
>.|TRBV7-2|15|.|TRBJ2-1
CASSQYSGTYNEQFF
TGTGCCAGCAGCCAGTATAGCGGAACCTACAATGAGCAGTTCTTC
>TRBD1|TRBV14|14|.|TRBJ1-2
CATQGAAGKGGYTF
TGTGCCACGCAGGGGGCGGCTGGGAAAGGAGGCTACACCTTC
>TRBD1|TRBV9|15|.|TRBJ2-5
CASSVEGTGGETQYF
TGTGCCAGCAGCGTAGAAGGGACAGGGGGAGAGACCCAGTACTTC
>TRBD1|TRBV6-5|13|once|TRBJ2-5
CASSSGQGETQYF
TGTGCCAGCAGTTCGGGACAGGGAGAGACCCAGTACTTC
>TRBD1|TRBV6-5|14|.|TRBJ2-3
CASRVTGGLDTQYF
TGTGCCAGCAGGGTGACAGGGGGCCTAGATACGCAGTATTTT
>TRBD1|TRBV9|17|.|TRBJ2-3
CASSVARTGPSTDTQYF
TGTGCCAGCAGCGTGGCTCGGACAGGCCCTAGCACAGATACGCAGTATTTT
>TRBD1|TRBV5-1|14|once|TRBJ1-1
CASSLESDRVEAFF
TGCGCCAGCAGCTTGGAATCGGACAGGGTAGAAGCTTTCTTT
>.|TRBV11-2|15|.|TRBJ1-6
CASSPRAGNNSPLHF
TGTGCCAGCAGCCCCCGGGCAGGGAACAATTCACCCCTCCACTTT
>TRBD2|TRBV10-2|17|.|TRBJ2-5
CASSESTGLAGQETQYF
TGCGCCAGCAGTGAGTCGACGGGACTAGCGGGACAAGAGACCCAGTACTTC
>.|TRBV6-5|13|.|TRBJ2-1
CASTGLANNEQFF
TGTGCCAGCACGGGTCTAGCGAACAATGAGCAGTTCTTC
>.|TRBV5-1|13|.|TRBJ2-7
CASSSLGAYEQYF
TGCGCCAGCAGCTCCCTGGGAGCCTACGAGCAGTACTTC
>TRBD1|TRBV19|14|.|TRBJ2-3
CASSITGVPDTQYF
TGTGCCAGTAGTATAACAGGGGTTCCAGATACGCAGTATTTT
>.|TRBV12-3/TRBV12-4|13|.|TRBJ1-5
CASTGTAYQPQHF
TGTGCCAGCACGGGAACAGCTTATCAGCCCCAGCATTTT
>.|TRBV18|13|.|TRBJ1-1
CASSQSGHTEAFF
TGTGCCAGCTCCCAATCAGGGCACACTGAAGCTTTCTTT
>.|TRBV12-5|11|once|TRBJ1-5
CASGFSQPQHF
TGTGCTAGTGGCTTCTCCCAGCCCCAGCATTTT
>.|TRBV5-4|12|.|TRBJ2-7
CASSPGGRDVYF
TGTGCCAGCAGCCCCGGGGGGCGGGACGTATACTTC
>.|TRBV7-9|11|.|TRBJ1-1
CASRSNPEAFF
TGTGCCAGCAGGAGTAACCCTGAAGCTTTCTTT
>.|TRBV19|13|.|TRBJ1-1
CASSTGGNTEAFF
TGTGCCAGTAGTACGGGGGGGAACACTGAAGCTTTCTTT
>.|TRBV6-6|15|once|TRBJ1-5
CASSYSGANNQPQHF
TGTGCCAGCAGTTACTCAGGGGCGAACAATCAGCCCCAGCATTTT
>.|TRBV7-2|19|.|TRBJ2-1
CASSSPESWMDSDYNEQFF
TGTGCCAGCAGCTCACCCGAATCGTGGATGGACTCCGACTACAATGAGCAGTTCTTC
>TRBD2|TRBV7-9|17|.|TRBJ2-7
CASSLGALAGVTYEQYF
TGTGCCAGCAGCTTAGGGGCACTAGCGGGAGTAACCTACGAGCAGTACTTC
>.|TRBV7-2|15|.|TRBJ2-7
CASSQELGGPYEQYF
TGTGCCAGCAGCCAGGAACTTGGCGGGCCCTACGAGCAGTACTTC
>TRBD1|TRBV6-1|16|.|TRBJ2-5
CASSESGTGIEGTQYF
TGTGCCAGCAGTGAATCGGGGACAGGCATCGAGGGGACCCAGTACTTC
>.|TRBV7-2|15|.|TRBJ1-1
CASSFLQGVNTEAFF
TGTGCCAGCAGCTTCCTACAGGGAGTGAACACTGAAGCTTTCTTT
>.|TRBV10-1|15|.|TRBJ1-2
CASITKQGSNYGYTF
TGCGCCAGCATTACAAAACAGGGTTCTAACTATGGCTACACCTTC
>TRBD2|TRBV5-1|19|.|TRBJ2-5
CASSLVGGSWAGRQETQYF
TGCGCCAGCAGCTTGGTCGGCGGGAGCTGGGCCGGGCGCCAAGAGACCCAGTACTTC
>.|TRBV19|15|.|TRBJ1-5
CASSNSGGHNQPQHF
TGTGCCAGTAGTAACAGTGGGGGCCACAATCAGCCCCAGCATTTT
>TRBD1|TRBV9|14|once|TRBJ1-6
CASSAGDRDSPLHF
TGTGCCAGCAGCGCGGGGGACAGGGATTCACCCCTCCACTTT
>TRBD1|TRBV7-8|15|once|TRBJ1-5
CASSFRTGGNQPQHF
TGTGCCAGCAGCTTTCGGACAGGGGGCAATCAGCCCCAGCATTTT
>.|TRBV9|14|.|TRBJ2-7
CASSVGGGTYEQYF
TGTGCCAGCAGCGTAGGCGGGGGCACCTACGAGCAGTACTTC